Listed below are T cell receptor beta chains from one sample, sequenced in a study of cytomegalovirus exposure and HLA in healthy donors. Clones were sequenced by immunoSEQ multiplex PCR, and TCRdb holds only the in-frame ones, with some missing. This sample has fewer than 200,000 clones; around 85% occur once, and the top ten carry around 2.3%. Sequencing was performed on PBMCs. These receptors originate from a male donor in good health and CMV-seronegative. Each CDR3 is given with its conserved first and last residue. The D gene is left open where the match is weak. Part of the rows lack a size; the others show once, few, many or a class for expanded clones.

d_call	v_call	j_call	clone_size	cdr3_nt	cdr3_aa
TRBD1	TRBV30	TRBJ1-1	.	TGTGCCTGCTCCCCGGGACAGGGGATGGTACTCAAAGCTTTCTTT	CACSPGQGMVLKAFF
TRBD2	TRBV5-1	TRBJ2-1	.	TGCGCCAGCAGCTTGATACTAGCGGGGGGCAATGAGCAGTTCTTC	CASSLILAGGNEQFF
.	TRBV5-1	TRBJ1-2	once	TGCGCCAGCAGCCCACAGGGCCTCGGAGGCTACACCTTC	CASSPQGLGGYTF
TRBD2	TRBV7-9	TRBJ2-7	.	TGTGCCAGCAGCCCCGGGGGGGTCGAGCAGTACTTC	CASSPGGVEQYF
.	TRBV5-4	TRBJ2-5	.	TGTGCCAGCAGCAGGGTTGGGGGGACGGGGCAAGAGACCCAGTACTTC	CASSRVGGTGQETQYF
TRBD1	TRBV27	TRBJ1-5	.	TGTGCCAGCAGCCGGGACAGAGCTAGCAATCAGCCCCAGCATTTT	CASSRDRASNQPQHF
TRBD1	TRBV5-4	TRBJ1-6	.	TGTGCCAGCAGCCCCGGACAGGGGGCAAATTCACCCCTCCACTTT	CASSPGQGANSPLHF
.	TRBV7-6	TRBJ2-3	few	TGTGCCAGCAGTCCCTTCGAGGGCGGATATACGCAGTATTTT	CASSPFEGGYTQYF
TRBD1	TRBV5-1	TRBJ1-2	.	TGCGCCAGCAGCGGGACGGGACAGGCTAACTATGGCTACACCTTC	CASSGTGQANYGYTF
.	TRBV5-1	TRBJ2-2	.	TGCGCCACCAGGGGGGGGGCGAACACCGGGGAGCTGTTTTTT	CATRGGANTGELFF
.	TRBV5-4	TRBJ2-2	few	TGTGCCAGCAGCTTGGGCGTGCCCCATGCAGGGGAGCTGTTTTTT	CASSLGVPHAGELFF
TRBD1	TRBV2	TRBJ2-7	.	TGTGCCAGCAGTGAAGGGACAGGGGCCTACGAGCAGTACTTC	CASSEGTGAYEQYF
.	TRBV19	TRBJ1-2	.	TGTGCCAGTAACCCCGGGCATCAAGGGGACTATGGCTACACCTTC	CASNPGHQGDYGYTF
TRBD1	TRBV7-2	TRBJ1-2	.	TGTGCCAGCAGCTTAGAAGGGACAGGGAGTGTTGGCTACACCTTC	CASSLEGTGSVGYTF
TRBD1	TRBV13	TRBJ2-1	.	TGTGCCAGCAGCACATTAGCCGGGACAGGGAGCAATGAGCAGTTCTTC	CASSTLAGTGSNEQFF
.	TRBV11-2	TRBJ1-1	.	TGTGCCAGCAGCTTAGTCCAGGTCACTGAAGCTTTCTTT	CASSLVQVTEAFF
.	TRBV9	TRBJ1-2	.	TGTGCCAGCAGCGCCAGTTCCAACTATGGCTACACCTTC	CASSASSNYGYTF
.	TRBV5-1	TRBJ1-1	.	TGCGCCAGCAGCCCAGGGATGGGGTACACTGAAGCTTTCTTT	CASSPGMGYTEAFF
.	TRBV2	TRBJ2-7	.	TGTGCCAGCAGTGATGTGGGGCGCATCTACGAGCAGTACTTC	CASSDVGRIYEQYF
TRBD1	TRBV5-4	TRBJ1-2	.	TGTGCCAGCAGCTTGCGGGACAGGTTTTTGAACTATGGCTACACCTTC	CASSLRDRFLNYGYTF
TRBD2	TRBV7-2	TRBJ2-7	.	TGTGCCAGCAGCCTCGGGGGGGGTTTCGAGCAGTACTTC	CASSLGGGFEQYF
TRBD2	TRBV4-2	TRBJ2-7	.	TGTGCCAGCAGCCAAGATCTGGCTACCGGAGCGGGAGTCTCCTACGAGCAGTACTTC	CASSQDLATGAGVSYEQYF
.	TRBV5-1	TRBJ1-1	.	TGCGCCAGCAGCTTAAACGGGGTTGGGGTAAACACTGAAGCTTTCTTT	CASSLNGVGVNTEAFF
.	TRBV5-4	TRBJ1-1	.	TGTGCCAGCAGCCTACTTCCCGGGACAGAAGCTTTCTTT	CASSLLPGTEAFF
TRBD1	TRBV5-1	TRBJ1-2	once	TGCGCCAGCAGCTCGACGGGACAGGGTTCCTATGGCTACACCTTC	CASSSTGQGSYGYTF
.	TRBV19	TRBJ1-2	.	TGTGCCAGTAGTATCCCCAGGCGCGCAACCTCCTATGGCTACACCTTC	CASSIPRRATSYGYTF
TRBD1	TRBV7-2	TRBJ1-2	.	TGTGCCAGCAGCCTAGGGACAGTGAACTATGGCTACACCTTC	CASSLGTVNYGYTF
.	TRBV11-2	TRBJ2-3	.	TGTGCCAGCAGCTTAGGACTCCCCCGGCTAGGCACAGATACGCAGTATTTT	CASSLGLPRLGTDTQYF
TRBD1	TRBV2	TRBJ2-2	.	TGTGCCAGCGGGGCAGGGGGCTACACCGGGGAGCTGTTTTTT	CASGAGGYTGELFF
.	TRBV29-1	TRBJ1-2	.	TGCAGCGTTGAGATTAGGTCAGGACGGGGCTATGGCTACACCTTC	CSVEIRSGRGYGYTF
TRBD2	TRBV4-1	TRBJ2-7	.	TGCGCCAGCAGCCAAGAAGATGGTAGCGGGGGGGCTTACTACGAGCAGTACTTC	CASSQEDGSGGAYYEQYF
.	TRBV7-2	TRBJ2-1	.	TGTGCCAGCAGCTTCAATTCATACAATGAGCAGTTCTTC	CASSFNSYNEQFF
TRBD1	TRBV27	TRBJ2-7	.	TGTGCCAGCAGCCAGGGACAGGGGTTCGGCGGGCAGTACTTC	CASSQGQGFGGQYF
TRBD1	TRBV7-6	TRBJ2-5	.	TGTGCCAGCAGTTTTTCAGGGGGCGCGGAGACCCAGTACTTC	CASSFSGGAETQYF
.	TRBV4-3	TRBJ1-1	.	TGCGCCAGCAGCCAGCTGATACAGGGCACCACTGAAGCTTTCTTT	CASSQLIQGTTEAFF
TRBD1	TRBV6-6	TRBJ2-5	.	TGTGCCAGCAGTGCGTCGGGACAGGGCTCGGCAGAGACCCAGTACTTC	CASSASGQGSAETQYF
.	TRBV6-5	TRBJ1-2	.	TGTGCCAGCAGTTCCTCCGGGGACATGGTCCATGGCTACACCTTC	CASSSSGDMVHGYTF
.	TRBV9	TRBJ2-3	few	TGTGCCAGCAGCGTAGGGATGACAGCAGATACGCAGTATTTT	CASSVGMTADTQYF
TRBD1	TRBV7-9	TRBJ1-2	few	TGTGCCAGCAGCCTCGACAGGGATTATGGCTACACCTTC	CASSLDRDYGYTF
.	TRBV6-6	TRBJ2-1	.	TGTGCCAGCAACCTAAGAGAGGGTGGATACAATGAGCAGTTCTTC	CASNLREGGYNEQFF
.	TRBV5-1	TRBJ2-1	.	TGCGCCAGCAGCTTGGGGGCACTGGAGCAGTTCTTC	CASSLGALEQFF
.	TRBV19	TRBJ2-7	.	TGTGCCAGTAGTATGGGAAGCAGGGTCAGCTCCTACGAGCAGTACTTC	CASSMGSRVSSYEQYF
TRBD1	TRBV18	TRBJ1-2	.	TGTGCCAGCTCCCCTGACAGGGCCTATGGCTACACCTTC	CASSPDRAYGYTF
TRBD1	TRBV7-9	TRBJ1-3	.	TGTGCCAGCAGCTTCAGGACAGGGGACAACTCTGGAAACACCATATATTTT	CASSFRTGDNSGNTIYF
.	TRBV30	TRBJ2-1	.	TGTGCCTGGAAATCGCGGGGATTTGGGGAGGATGAGCAGTTCTTC	CAWKSRGFGEDEQFF